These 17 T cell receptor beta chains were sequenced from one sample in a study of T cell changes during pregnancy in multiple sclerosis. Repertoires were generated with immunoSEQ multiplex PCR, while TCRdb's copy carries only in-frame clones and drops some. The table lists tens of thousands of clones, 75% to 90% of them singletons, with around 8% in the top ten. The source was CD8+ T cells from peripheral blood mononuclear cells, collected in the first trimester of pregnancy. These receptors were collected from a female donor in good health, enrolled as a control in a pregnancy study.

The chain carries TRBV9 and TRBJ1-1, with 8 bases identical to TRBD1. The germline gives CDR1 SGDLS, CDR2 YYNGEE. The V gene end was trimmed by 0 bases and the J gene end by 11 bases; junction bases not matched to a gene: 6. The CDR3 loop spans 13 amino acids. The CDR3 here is CASSVDQGDRAFF. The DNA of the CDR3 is TGTGCCAGCAGCGTAGATCAAGGGGACAGGGCTTTCTTT. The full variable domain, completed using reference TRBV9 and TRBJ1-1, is DSGVTQTPKHLITATGQRVTLRCSPRSGDLSVYWYQQSLDQGLQFLIQYYNGEERAKGNILERFSAQQFPDLHSELNLSSLELGDSALYFCASSVDQGDRAFFGQGTRLTVV.

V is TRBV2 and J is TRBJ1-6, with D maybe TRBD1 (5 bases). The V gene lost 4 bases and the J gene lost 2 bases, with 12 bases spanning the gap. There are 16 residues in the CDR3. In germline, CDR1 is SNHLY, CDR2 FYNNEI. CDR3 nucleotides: TGTGCCAGCAGTGCGTGGGGGGAGACCTATAATTCACCCCTCCACTTT. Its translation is CASSAWGETYNSPLHF.

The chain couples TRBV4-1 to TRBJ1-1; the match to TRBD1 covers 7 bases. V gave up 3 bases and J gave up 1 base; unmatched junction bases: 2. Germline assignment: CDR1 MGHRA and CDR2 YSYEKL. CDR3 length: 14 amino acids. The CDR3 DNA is TGCGCCAGCAGCCAGAACAGGGGGAACACTGAAGCTTTCTTT. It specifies CASSQNRGNTEAFF.

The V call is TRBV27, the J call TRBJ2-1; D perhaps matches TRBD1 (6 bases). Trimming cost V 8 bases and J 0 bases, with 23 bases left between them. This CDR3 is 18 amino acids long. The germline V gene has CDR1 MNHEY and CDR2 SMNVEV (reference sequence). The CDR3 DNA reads TGTGCCAGCGGCCTCCTATATAACAGGGTAAGCTCCTACAATGAGCAGTTCTTC. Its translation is CASGLLYNRVSSYNEQFF.

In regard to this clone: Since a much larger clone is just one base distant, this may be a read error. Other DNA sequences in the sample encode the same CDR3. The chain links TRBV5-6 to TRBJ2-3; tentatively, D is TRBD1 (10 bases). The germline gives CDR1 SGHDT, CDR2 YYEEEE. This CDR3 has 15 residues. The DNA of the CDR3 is TGCGCCAGCGCGGGGGGGGACAGGGGTCGGTATACGCAGTATTTT. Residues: CASAGGDRGRYTQYF.

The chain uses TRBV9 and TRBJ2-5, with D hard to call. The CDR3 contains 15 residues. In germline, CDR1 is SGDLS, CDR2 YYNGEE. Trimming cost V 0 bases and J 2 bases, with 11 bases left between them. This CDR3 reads CASSVGVAQQETQYF. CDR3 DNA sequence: TGTGCCAGCAGCGTAGGGGTAGCCCAGCAAGAGACCCAGTACTTC.

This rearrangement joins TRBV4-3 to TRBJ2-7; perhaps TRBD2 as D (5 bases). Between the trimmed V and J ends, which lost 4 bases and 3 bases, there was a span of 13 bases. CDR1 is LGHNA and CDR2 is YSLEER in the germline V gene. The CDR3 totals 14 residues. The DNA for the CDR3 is TGCGCCAGCAGCCCAGGCGGTGGAGGCTACGAGCAGTACTTC. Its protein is CASSPGGGGYEQYF.

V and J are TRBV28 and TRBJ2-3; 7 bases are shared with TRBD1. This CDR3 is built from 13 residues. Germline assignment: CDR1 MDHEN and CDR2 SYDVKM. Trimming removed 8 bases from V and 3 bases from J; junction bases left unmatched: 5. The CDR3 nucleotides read TGTGCCAGCTGTACAGGGGAAACAGATACGCAGTATTTT. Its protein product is CASCTGETDTQYF.

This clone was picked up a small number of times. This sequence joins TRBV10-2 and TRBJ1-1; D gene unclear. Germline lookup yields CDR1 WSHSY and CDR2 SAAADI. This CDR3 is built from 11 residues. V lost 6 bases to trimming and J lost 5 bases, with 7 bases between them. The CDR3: CASSTTTEAFF. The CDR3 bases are TGCGCCAGCAGCACCACAACTGAAGCTTTCTTT.

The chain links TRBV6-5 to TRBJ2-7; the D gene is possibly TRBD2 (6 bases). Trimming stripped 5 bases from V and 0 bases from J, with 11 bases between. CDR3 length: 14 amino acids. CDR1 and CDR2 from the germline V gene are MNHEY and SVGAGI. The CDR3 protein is CASSTGESSYEQYF. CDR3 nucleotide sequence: TGTGCCAGCAGTACGGGGGAGAGCTCCTACGAGCAGTACTTC.

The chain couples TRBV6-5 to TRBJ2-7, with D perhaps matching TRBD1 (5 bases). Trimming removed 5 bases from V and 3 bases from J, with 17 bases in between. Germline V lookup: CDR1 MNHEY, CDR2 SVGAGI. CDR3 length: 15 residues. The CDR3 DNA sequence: TGTGCCAGCAGTCCCGACAGTCCCTCGGGCTACGAGCAGTACTTC. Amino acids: CASSPDSPSGYEQYF.

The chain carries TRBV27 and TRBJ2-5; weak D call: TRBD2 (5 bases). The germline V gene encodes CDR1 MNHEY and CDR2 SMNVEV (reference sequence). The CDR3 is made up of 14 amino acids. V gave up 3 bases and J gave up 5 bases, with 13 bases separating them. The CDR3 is CASSFWGDGETQYF. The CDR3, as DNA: TGTGCCAGCAGTTTTTGGGGAGACGGGGAGACCCAGTACTTC.

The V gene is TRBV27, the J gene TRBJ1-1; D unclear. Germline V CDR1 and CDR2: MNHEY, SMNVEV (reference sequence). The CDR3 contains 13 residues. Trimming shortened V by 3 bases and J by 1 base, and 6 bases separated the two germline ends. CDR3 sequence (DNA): TGTGCCAGCAGTTTGGCTTCGAACACTGAAGCTTTCTTT. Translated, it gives CASSLASNTEAFF.

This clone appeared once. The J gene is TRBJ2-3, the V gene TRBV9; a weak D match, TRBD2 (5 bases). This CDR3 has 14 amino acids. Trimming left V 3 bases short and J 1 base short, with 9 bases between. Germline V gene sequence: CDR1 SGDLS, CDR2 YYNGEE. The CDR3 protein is CASSDEGGTDTQYF. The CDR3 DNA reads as TGTGCCAGCAGCGACGAGGGTGGCACAGATACGCAGTATTTT.

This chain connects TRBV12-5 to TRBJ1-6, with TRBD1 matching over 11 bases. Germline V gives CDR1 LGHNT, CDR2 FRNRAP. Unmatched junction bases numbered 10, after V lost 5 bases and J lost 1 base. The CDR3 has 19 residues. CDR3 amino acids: CASGPDGGTGGSYNSPLHF. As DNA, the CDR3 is TGTGCTAGTGGTCCCGATGGTGGGACAGGGGGGTCCTATAATTCACCCCTCCACTTT.

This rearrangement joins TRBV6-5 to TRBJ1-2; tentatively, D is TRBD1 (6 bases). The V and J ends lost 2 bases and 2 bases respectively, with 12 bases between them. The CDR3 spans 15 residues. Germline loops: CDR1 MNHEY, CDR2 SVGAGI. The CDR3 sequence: CASSYAQTGNYGYTF. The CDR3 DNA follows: TGTGCCAGCAGTTACGCTCAGACAGGCAACTATGGCTACACCTTC.

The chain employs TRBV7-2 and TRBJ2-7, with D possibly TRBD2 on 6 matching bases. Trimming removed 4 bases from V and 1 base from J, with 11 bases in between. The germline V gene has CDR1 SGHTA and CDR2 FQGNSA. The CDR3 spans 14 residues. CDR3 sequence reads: CASSSGVGSYEQYF. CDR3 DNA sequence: TGTGCCAGCAGCTCGGGGGTGGGGTCCTACGAGCAGTACTTC.